Following are 32 T cell receptor beta chains from one sample sequenced in a study of Graves' ophthalmopathy and Graves' hyperthyroidism (dated by TCRdb to 2016 to 2019). Sequencer: Illumina HiSeq 2000. TCR beta CDR3 regions were amplified from RNA transcripts for repertoire sequencing. HTBI primers and the Qiagen OneStep RT-PCR kit were used in a first-round RT-PCR, which was followed by a second-round multiplex PCR, size selection and purification. In TCRdb, the public reads were trimmed at Q25 with fastp and aligned with MiXCR, with productive beta chains retained. Rows are combined by CDR3 protein, so each entry shows the most common genes and DNA. Recorded for this sample are hundreds of thousands of distinct CDR3 sequences; 45% of them occurred a single time. More than 45% of the sample is in the top ten clones. Sequencing input: peripheral blood. All receptors come from an adult man with Graves' ophthalmopathy.

CDR3 nucleotides: TGTGCCAGCAGCGTAGTCGGGGGTGATGGCTACACCTTC. This sequence encodes CASSVVGGDGYTF. The chain employs TRBV9 and TRBJ1-2, with a possible D match to TRBD1 (5 bases). Trimming took 0 bases from V and 6 from J, leaving 9 bases between them. Per germline, CDR1 SGDLS and CDR2 YYNGEE. This CDR3 spans 13 amino acids.

This clonotype was observed a handful of times. The J gene is TRBJ1-5, the V gene TRBV20-1, with D hard to call. Germline CDR1 DFQATT, CDR2 SNEGSKA (reference sequence). Trimming shortened V by 5 bases and J by 0 bases, and 11 bases separated the two germline ends. This CDR3 is 14 amino acids long. The CDR3 is CSASTGYSNQPQHF. Written as DNA, the CDR3 is TGCAGTGCTTCGACGGGATATAGCAATCAGCCCCAGCATTTT.

J is TRBJ2-5 and V is TRBV12-5; unclear D gene. V lost 1 base, J lost 7 bases, and 4 bases lay in between. CDR3 length: 11 amino acids. Germline V gives CDR1 LGHNT, CDR2 FRNRAP. The CDR3 region has the DNA TGTGCTAGTGGTTTGGACGGGACCCAGTACTTC. Translation gives CASGLDGTQYF.

J is TRBJ1-4 and V is TRBV6-6; possibly TRBD1 for D (5 bases). With 10 bases removed from V and 5 bases from J, the gap between germline ends came to 17 bases. This CDR3 has 14 amino acids. Germline CDR1 is MNHNY and CDR2 is SVGAGI (reference sequence). This CDR3 reads CATRQRKWNEKLFF. In DNA, the CDR3 is TGTGCCACCCGACAGCGGAAGTGGAATGAAAAACTGTTTTTT.

This clonotype was recorded a few times. This chain connects TRBV2 to TRBJ1-2; D may be TRBD1 (5 bases). CDR3 length equals 12 residues. Trimming left V 2 bases short and J 8 bases short, with 9 bases between. From germline, CDR1 is SNHLY and CDR2 FYNNEI. The CDR3 here is CASSEQPGGYTF. The CDR3 bases are TGTGCCAGCAGTGAACAGCCAGGGGGCTACACCTTC.

About this clonotype: One end of the junction fails to match germline, which may point to a read error. The chain couples TRBV6-5 to TRBJ2-2; the D is unclear. Germline CDR1 reads MNHEY; CDR2 reads SVGAGI. This CDR3 contains 12 residues. CDR3 bases: TGTGCCAGCAGTCACTCCCCCGGGGAGCTGTTTTTT. Amino acids: CASSHSPGELFF.

V usage is TRBV20-1 and J usage is TRBJ1-6, with D possibly TRBD1 on 5 matching bases. The germline CDR1 and CDR2 sequences are DFQATT and SNEGSKA (reference sequence). CDR3 size: 15 residues. V lost 6 bases and J lost 5, with 17 bases in between. CDR3: CSASSLWGDNSPLHF. The CDR3 region has the DNA TGCAGTGCCAGCAGTTTGTGGGGGGATAATTCACCCCTCCACTTT.

Only a few counts were recorded for this clonotype. This chain uses TRBV2 with TRBJ2-7, with a weak D call TRBD2 (6 bases). There are 12 residues in the CDR3. CDR1 SNHLY and CDR2 FYNNEI come from the germline V gene. Trimming removed 6 bases from V and 7 bases from J, with 13 bases in between. CDR3 in amino acids: CASSLGGGEQYF. CDR3 bases: TGTGCCAGCAGCTTGGGTGGGGGGGAGCAGTACTTC.

This clonotype was found a few times. This chain connects TRBV28 to TRBJ2-2, with TRBD1 identical over 7 bases. V lost 7 bases to trimming and J lost 6 bases; unmatched junction nucleotides: 11. CDR1 MDHEN and CDR2 SYDVKM come from the germline V gene. CDR3 length: 15 amino acids. The CDR3 DNA reads as TGTGCCAGCACCCCGACAGGGATGGGGTCCGGGGAGCTGTTTTTT. It codes for CASTPTGMGSGELFF.

The chain links TRBV7-6 to TRBJ2-5; D is tentatively TRBD1 or TRBD2 (5 bases each). The CDR3 totals 15 residues. V lost 7 bases, J lost 0 bases, and 15 bases lay in between. The germline V gene has CDR1 SGHVS and CDR2 FNYEAQ. Here the CDR3 DNA reads TGTGCCAGCATTCCCGACTTGGGGGACCAAGAGACCCAGTACTTC. It translates to CASIPDLGDQETQYF.

This chain joins TRBV6-5 and TRBJ1-1; 7 nucleotides align to TRBD1. With 7 bases clipped from V and 6 bases from J, the junction kept 11 bases outside the gene matches. Germline V lookup: CDR1 MNHEY, CDR2 SVGAGI. The CDR3 runs to 14 residues. CDR3 residues: CASTQGGRVPEAFF. Here the CDR3 DNA reads TGTGCCAGCACTCAGGGGGGGCGAGTCCCTGAAGCTTTCTTT.

The gene calls are TRBV15 and TRBJ2-5; 7 nucleotides align to TRBD1. V lost 0 bases, J lost 2 bases, and 3 bases stayed unmatched. Per the germline V gene, CDR1 is LNHNV and CDR2 is YYDKDF (reference sequence). CDR3 size: 15 residues. The CDR3 is CATSRDPGQQETQYF. CDR3 in DNA: TGTGCCACCAGCAGAGACCCGGGACAGCAAGAGACCCAGTACTTC.

CDR3 coding DNA: TGCAGTGCTAGCAATCCGGGTTGGAACACTGAAGCTTTCTTT. Its translation is CSASNPGWNTEAFF. J is TRBJ1-1 and V is TRBV20-1; D is unresolved. Germline V CDR1 and CDR2: DFQATT, SNEGSKA (reference sequence). This CDR3 contains 14 residues. The V gene lost 3 bases and the J gene lost 1 base, with 12 bases spanning the gap.

This clonotype was counted only a few times. The chain recombines TRBV7-8 with TRBJ2-5; 8 bases align to TRBD2. The CDR3 has 16 residues. From germline, CDR1 is SGHVS and CDR2 FQNEAQ. V trimming: 1 base; J trimming: 5 bases; junction bases outside the gene matches: 9. CDR3 sequence reads: CASSLGLGGVIETQYF. CDR3 nucleotides: TGTGCCAGCAGCTTAGGACTCGGGGGGGTAATCGAGACCCAGTACTTC. The full variable domain, with the rest looked up from reference TRBV7-8 and TRBJ2-5, is GAGVSQSPRYKVAKRGQDVALRCDPISGHVSLFWYQQALGQGPEFLTYFQNEAQLDKSGLPSDRFFAERPEGSVSTLKIQRTQQEDSAVYLCASSLGLGGVIETQYFGPGTRLLVL.

This clonotype appeared a few times. The chain uses TRBV12-3 or TRBV12-4 and TRBJ1-2; 7 nucleotides agree with TRBD1. This CDR3 has 14 amino acids. After removal of 6 bases from V and 2 bases from J, the junction contained 6 bases not matched to a gene. In nucleotides, the CDR3 is TGTGCCAGCAGCGACAGGGCCCGGAACTATGGCTACACCTTC. Its protein product is CASSDRARNYGYTF.

The chain links TRBV2 to TRBJ1-4; tentatively, D is TRBD1 (5 bases). Trimming removed 6 bases from V and 8 bases from J, with 16 bases in between. Per the germline V gene, CDR1 is SNHLY and CDR2 is FYNNEI. The CDR3 spans 14 residues. CDR3 protein: CASSYSGEWEKLFF. In DNA form, the CDR3 reads TGTGCCAGCAGCTACTCGGGGGAGTGGGAAAAACTGTTTTTT.

J is TRBJ1-5 and V is TRBV7-9, with no clear D. The CDR3 has 18 residues. The ends were cut back, 1 base at V and 2 bases at J, with 18 bases in the middle. Germline CDR1 SEHNR, CDR2 FQNEAQ (reference sequence). In DNA form, the CDR3 reads TGTGCCAGCAGCTTAGAAGGAGGTCGGGTAAGAGGCAATCAGCCCCAGCATTTT. Translated: CASSLEGGRVRGNQPQHF.

V usage is TRBV10-2 and J usage is TRBJ1-2; D is uncertain. Germline V lookup: CDR1 WSHSY, CDR2 SAAADI. CDR3 length equals 14 residues. The V end was cut by 0 bases, the J end by 4 bases, with 9 bases between. The CDR3 DNA follows: TGCGCCAGCAGTGAGTCCACAGCTGGCTATGGCTACACCTTC. Protein: CASSESTAGYGYTF.

This clonotype was counted only a few times. CDR3 coding DNA: TGTGCCACCAGTGATTCTAAGGGATTGAACACTGAAGCTTTCTTT. This codes for CATSDSKGLNTEAFF. The chain uses TRBV24-1 and TRBJ1-1; D unresolved. The CDR3 consists of 15 residues. V was trimmed by 2 bases and J by 0 bases, leaving 9 bases between them. The germline CDR1 and CDR2 sequences are KGHDR and SFDVKD.

In its sample, this clonotype was seen a few times. The chain has TRBV10-3 and TRBJ2-7; 11 nucleotides align to TRBD2. This CDR3 has 15 residues. V was clipped by 6 bases and J by 0 bases; unmatched bases: 4. Germline lookup yields CDR1 ENHRY and CDR2 SYGVKD. The CDR3: CAIRTSGGSSYEQYF. The CDR3 DNA sequence: TGTGCCATCAGAACTAGCGGGGGTAGCTCCTACGAGCAGTACTTC.

This clonotype was found a few times. The chain has TRBV5-6 and TRBJ2-5, with D tentatively TRBD1 (6 bases). The germline gives CDR1 SGHDT, CDR2 YYEEEE. The V end was cut by 4 bases, the J end by 5 bases, with 15 bases between. This CDR3 has 14 residues. CDR3 amino acids: CASSQGHAGETQYF. Here the CDR3 DNA reads TGTGCCAGCAGCCAGGGACATGCCGGGGAGACCCAGTACTTC.

This clonotype has a handful of counts. The CDR3 reads CSVHNRGSPYGYTF. For the CDR3, the DNA is TGCAGCGTCCATAACAGGGGGAGCCCCTATGGCTACACCTTC. V gene TRBV29-1 combines with J gene TRBJ1-2; 8 bases align to TRBD1. CDR3 length: 14 amino acids. J gave up 4 bases and V 6 bases, and 10 bases lay outside the gene matches. Germline loops: CDR1 SQVTM, CDR2 ANQGSEA.

This sequence joins TRBV12-3 or TRBV12-4 and TRBJ1-6; D remains unclear. The V end lost 10 bases, the J end lost 10 bases, and 14 bases lay between the germline ends. CDR3 length equals 12 residues. CDR3 region: CAIGRSGSPLHF. The CDR3 DNA is TGTGCCATTGGGAGGAGTGGATCACCCCTCCACTTT.

This clonotype was counted a few times. The V and J genes are TRBV2 and TRBJ1-6, with 9 bases matching TRBD1. Germline values: CDR1 SNHLY, CDR2 FYNNEI. Trimming took 3 bases from V and 7 from J; bases not matched to a gene: 4. The CDR3 extends over 15 amino acids. DNA for the CDR3: TGTGCCAGCAGTGAGAGGGACAGGGTAAATTCACCCCTCCACTTT. It translates to CASSERDRVNSPLHF.

The V call is TRBV6-5, the J call TRBJ1-2; 8 bases map to TRBD1. The CDR3 is 15 residues long. The germline V gene has CDR1 MNHEY and CDR2 SVGAGI. The trim removed 2 bases at V and 6 bases at J, leaving 8 bases unmatched. The CDR3 here is CASSYMNQGADGYTF. CDR3 in DNA: TGTGCCAGCAGTTACATGAACCAGGGGGCGGATGGCTACACCTTC.

The chain carries TRBV20-1 and TRBJ1-1, with 8 bases lining up with TRBD1. Trimming cost V 0 bases and J 5 bases; bases outside gene matches: 5. There are 14 residues in the CDR3. Germline values: CDR1 DFQATT, CDR2 SNEGSKA (reference sequence). The CDR3 loop reads CSAREGQAKTEAFF. The CDR3 DNA sequence: TGCAGTGCTAGAGAGGGACAGGCGAAGACTGAAGCTTTCTTT.

Note on this clonotype: The junction does not match germline at one end; this may be a read error. This chain uses TRBV29-1 with TRBJ2-2; tentatively, D is TRBD2 (5 bases). The CDR3 length is 12 residues. The germline CDR1 and CDR2 sequences are SQVTM and ANQGSEA. The CDR3 sequence is CSVGPNTGELLF. The CDR3 DNA sequence: TGCAGCGTCGGACCGAACACCGGGGAGCTGCTTTTT.

This clonotype was seen a handful of times. CDR3: CSARRAGLSSGANVLTF. The CDR3 DNA reads as TGCAGTGCTCGGAGGGCAGGGCTCAGCTCTGGGGCCAACGTCCTGACTTTC. V is TRBV20-1 and J is TRBJ2-6; D is perhaps TRBD2 (6 bases). From germline, CDR1 is DFQATT and CDR2 SNEGSKA (reference sequence). V shed 5 bases and J shed 0 bases, with 17 bases lying between them. The CDR3 consists of 17 residues.

This clonotype has ten or more counts. V is TRBV19 and J is TRBJ2-7; no definite D call. CDR3 length equals 13 residues. The germline V gene encodes CDR1 LNHDA and CDR2 SQIVND (reference sequence). The V end lost 5 bases, the J end lost 2 bases, and 10 bases lay between the germline ends. This CDR3 reads CASSVTGAYEQYF. CDR3 bases: TGTGCCAGTAGTGTTACTGGGGCCTACGAGCAGTACTTC. Filled out from reference TRBV19 and TRBJ2-7, the complete variable domain reads DGGITQSPKYLFRKEGQNVTLSCEQNLNHDAMYWYRQDPGQGLRLIYYSQIVNDFQKGDIAEGYSVSREKKESFPLTVTSAQKNPTAFYLCASSVTGAYEQYFGPGTRLTVT.

The V call is TRBV20-1, the J call TRBJ1-2; 7 bases align to TRBD1. The V gene end was trimmed by 4 bases and the J gene end by 6 bases; junction bases not matched to a gene: 8. Germline V gene lookup returns CDR1 DFQATT and CDR2 SNEGSKA (reference sequence). This CDR3 is built from 13 residues. The CDR3 region has the DNA TGCAGTGCTAAGGGACAGTGGGAGGATGGCTACACCTTC. Its protein product is CSAKGQWEDGYTF.

The chain employs TRBV25-1 and TRBJ2-3; D not resolved. The CDR3 extends over 14 amino acids. Germline assignment: CDR1 MGHDK and CDR2 SYGVNS. The germline V and J ends were trimmed by 2 bases and 0 bases, with 6 bases remaining between them. The CDR3 DNA sequence: TGTGCCAGCAGTGAAAGAACTAGCACAGATACGCAGTATTTT. As protein: CASSERTSTDTQYF.

V gene TRBV20-1 combines with J gene TRBJ2-5; the match to TRBD2 covers 8 bases. Per the germline V gene, CDR1 is DFQATT and CDR2 is SNEGSKA (reference sequence). The CDR3 runs 14 residues. J lost 5 bases, V lost 5 bases, and 10 bases had no gene match. The DNA for the CDR3 is TGCAGTGCTGCTATCTTTAGCGGGGTGGAGACCCAGTACTTC. Translated, it gives CSAAIFSGVETQYF.